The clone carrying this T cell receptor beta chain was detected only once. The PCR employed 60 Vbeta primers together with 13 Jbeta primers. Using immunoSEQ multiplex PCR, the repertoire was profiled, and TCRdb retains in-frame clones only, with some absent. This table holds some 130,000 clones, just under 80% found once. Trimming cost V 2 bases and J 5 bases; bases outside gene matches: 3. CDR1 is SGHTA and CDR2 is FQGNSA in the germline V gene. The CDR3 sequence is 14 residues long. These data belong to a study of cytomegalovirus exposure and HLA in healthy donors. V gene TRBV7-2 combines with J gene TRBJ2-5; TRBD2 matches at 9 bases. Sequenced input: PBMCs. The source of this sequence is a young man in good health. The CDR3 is CASSLLSGRETQYF. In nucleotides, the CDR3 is TGTGCCAGCAGCTTATTGAGCGGGAGGGAGACCCAGTACTTC.